This T cell receptor beta chain was obtained from a study of CD8+CD57+ T cells in acquired aplastic anemia. The template for TCR beta VDJ and CDR3 sequence profiling was genomic DNA. In TCRdb, the reads were re-called with MiXCR into one record per CDR3 protein. Seen here are about 160,000 distinct CDR3 sequences, about 48% observed once, and the top ten hold more than 30%. CDR1 and CDR2 (germline): KGHDR, SFDVKD. The CDR3 runs to 14 residues. The V gene lost 5 bases and the J gene lost 3 bases, with 10 bases spanning the gap. For sequencing, patients were chosen who had shown expansion of CD8+CD57+ cells by flow cytometry.

The specimen was sorted CD4+, CD8+, or CD8+CD57+ T cells (not recorded which) from PBMCs. The chain has TRBV24-1 and TRBJ2-1; no reliable D call. This receptor was identified in a human donor with aplastic anemia. The CDR3 loop is CATSAERIYNEQFF. The DNA of the CDR3 is TGTGCCACCAGTGCCGAACGAATCTACAATGAGCAGTTCTTC.